The present TCR beta chain was sequenced within a study of blood T cell repertoires in COVID-19. Repertoires were generated with immunoSEQ multiplex PCR, while TCRdb's copy carries only in-frame clones and drops some. Altogether roughly 500,000 clones are present, roughly 90% being singletons, with the ten largest covering less than 2%. Trimming took off 0 bases at V and 3 bases at J, with 2 bases between the two ends. Germline lookup yields CDR1 SGHRS and CDR2 YFSETQ. The CDR3 loop spans 12 amino acids. The sample taken for sequencing was PBMCs or T cells enriched from blood (not recorded which). The chain combines TRBV5-1 with TRBJ2-3, with D unclear. This receptor was taken from a woman in her forties who had recovered from COVID-19. CDR3 bases: TGCGCCAGCAGCTTGGCTACAGATACGCAGTATTTT. It codes for CASSLATDTQYF. The variable domain in full, completed from reference TRBV5-1 and TRBJ2-3, reads KAGVTQTPRYLIKTRGQQVTLSCSPISGHRSVSWYQQTPGQGLQFLFEYFSETQRNKGNFPGRFSGRQFSNSRSEMNVSTLELGDSALYLCASSLATDTQYFGPGTRLTVL.